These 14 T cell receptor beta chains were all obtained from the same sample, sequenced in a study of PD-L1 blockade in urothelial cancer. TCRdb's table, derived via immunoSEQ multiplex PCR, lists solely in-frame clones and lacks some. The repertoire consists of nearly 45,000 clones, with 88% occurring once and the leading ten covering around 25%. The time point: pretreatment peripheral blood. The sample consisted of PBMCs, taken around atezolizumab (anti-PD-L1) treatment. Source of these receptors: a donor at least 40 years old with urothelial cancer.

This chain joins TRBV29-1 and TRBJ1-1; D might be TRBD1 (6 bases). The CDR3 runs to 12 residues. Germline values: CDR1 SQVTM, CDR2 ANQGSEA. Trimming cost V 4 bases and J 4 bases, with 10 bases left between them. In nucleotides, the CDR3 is TGCAGCGTTGGGGGGCTGAGCACTGAAGCTTTCTTT. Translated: CSVGGLSTEAFF.

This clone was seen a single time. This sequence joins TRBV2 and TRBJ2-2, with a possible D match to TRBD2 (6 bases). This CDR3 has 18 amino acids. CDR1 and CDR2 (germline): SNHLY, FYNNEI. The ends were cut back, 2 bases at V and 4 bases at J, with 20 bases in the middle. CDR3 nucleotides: TGTGCCAGCAGTGAATCCCGGAGGGGCTGGGCGACCACCGGGGAGCTGTTTTTT. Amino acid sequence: CASSESRRGWATTGELFF. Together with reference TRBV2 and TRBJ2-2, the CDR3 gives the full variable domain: EPEVTQTPSHQVTQMGQEVILRCVPISNHLYFYWYRQILGQKVEFLVSFYNNEISEKSEIFDDQFSVERPDGSNFTLKIRSTKLEDSAMYFCASSESRRGWATTGELFFGEGSRLTVL.

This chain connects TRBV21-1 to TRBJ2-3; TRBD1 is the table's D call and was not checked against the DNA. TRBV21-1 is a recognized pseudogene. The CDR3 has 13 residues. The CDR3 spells CARRGQGIDTQYF. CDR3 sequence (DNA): TGTGCCAGACGGGGACAGGGCATAGATACGCAGTATTTT.

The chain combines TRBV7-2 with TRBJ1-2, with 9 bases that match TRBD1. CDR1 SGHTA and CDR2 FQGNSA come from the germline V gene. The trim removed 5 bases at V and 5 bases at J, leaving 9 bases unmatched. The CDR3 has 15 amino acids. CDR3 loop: CASSPSGTGTYGYTF. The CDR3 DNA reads TGTGCCAGCAGCCCATCCGGGACAGGGACTTATGGCTACACCTTC.

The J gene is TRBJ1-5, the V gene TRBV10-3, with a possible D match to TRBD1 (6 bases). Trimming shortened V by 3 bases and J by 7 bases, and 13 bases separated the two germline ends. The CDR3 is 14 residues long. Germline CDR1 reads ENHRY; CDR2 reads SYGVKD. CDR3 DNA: TGTGCCATCAGTGATTGGGCCGGACAGCAGCCCCAGCATTTT. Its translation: CAISDWAGQQPQHF.

In nucleotides, the CDR3 is TGCGCCAGCAGCCAATTGCTAGCGGGATCAGGAAATGAGCAGTTCTTC. Translating gives CASSQLLAGSGNEQFF. The chain couples TRBV5-1 to TRBJ2-1; 9 bases map to TRBD2. Germline V gives CDR1 SGHRS, CDR2 YFSETQ. The V segment lost 4 bases and the J segment 7 bases; nucleotides outside the gene matches: 12. The CDR3 is 16 amino acids.

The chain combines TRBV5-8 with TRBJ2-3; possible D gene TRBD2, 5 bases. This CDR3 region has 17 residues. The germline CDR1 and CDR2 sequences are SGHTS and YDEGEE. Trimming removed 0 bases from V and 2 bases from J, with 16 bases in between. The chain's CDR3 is CASSLGLASGYTDTQYF. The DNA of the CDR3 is TGTGCCAGCAGCTTGGGGTTGGCGAGCGGCTACACAGATACGCAGTATTTT.

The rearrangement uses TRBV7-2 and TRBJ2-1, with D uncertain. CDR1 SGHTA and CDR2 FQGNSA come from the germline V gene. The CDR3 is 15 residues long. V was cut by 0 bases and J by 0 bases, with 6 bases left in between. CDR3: CASSLAWSSYNEQFF. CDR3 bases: TGTGCCAGCAGCTTAGCCTGGAGCTCCTACAATGAGCAGTTCTTC.

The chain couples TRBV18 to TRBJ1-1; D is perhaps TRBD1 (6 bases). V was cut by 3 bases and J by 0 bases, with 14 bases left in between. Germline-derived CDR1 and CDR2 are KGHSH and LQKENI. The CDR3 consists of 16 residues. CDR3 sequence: CASSPMTGWLNTEAFF. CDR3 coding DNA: TGTGCCAGCTCACCTATGACAGGATGGCTGAACACTGAAGCTTTCTTT. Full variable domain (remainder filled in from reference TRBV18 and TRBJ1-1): NAGVMQNPRHLVRRRGQEARLRCSPMKGHSHVYWYRQLPEEGLKFMVYLQKENIIDESGMPKERFSAEFPKEGPSILRIQQVVRGDSAAYFCASSPMTGWLNTEAFFGQGTRLTVV.

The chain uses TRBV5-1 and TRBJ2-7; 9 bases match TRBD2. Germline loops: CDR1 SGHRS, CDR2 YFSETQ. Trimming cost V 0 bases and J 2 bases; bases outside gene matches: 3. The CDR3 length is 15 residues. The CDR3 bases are TGCGCCAGCAGCTTGGGGGCGGGAGGGCCCTACGAGCAGTACTTC. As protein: CASSLGAGGPYEQYF.

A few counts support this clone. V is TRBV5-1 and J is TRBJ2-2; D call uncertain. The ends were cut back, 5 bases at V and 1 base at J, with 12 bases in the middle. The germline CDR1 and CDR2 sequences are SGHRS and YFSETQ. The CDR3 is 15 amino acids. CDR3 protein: CASRPGSVNTGELFF. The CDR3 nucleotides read TGCGCCAGCAGGCCCGGGTCAGTGAACACCGGGGAGCTGTTTTTT.

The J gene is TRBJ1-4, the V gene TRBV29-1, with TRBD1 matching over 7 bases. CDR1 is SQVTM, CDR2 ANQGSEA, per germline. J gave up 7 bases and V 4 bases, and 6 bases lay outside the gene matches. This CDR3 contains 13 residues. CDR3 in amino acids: CSVGAQGGEKLFF. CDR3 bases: TGCAGCGTTGGGGCGCAGGGGGGTGAAAAACTGTTTTTT.

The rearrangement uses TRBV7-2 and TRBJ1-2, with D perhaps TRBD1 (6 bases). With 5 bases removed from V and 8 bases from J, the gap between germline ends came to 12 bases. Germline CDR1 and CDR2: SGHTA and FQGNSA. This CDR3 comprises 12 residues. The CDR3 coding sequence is TGTGCCAGCAGCAAACAGGGCGGCGGCTACACCTTC. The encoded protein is CASSKQGGGYTF.

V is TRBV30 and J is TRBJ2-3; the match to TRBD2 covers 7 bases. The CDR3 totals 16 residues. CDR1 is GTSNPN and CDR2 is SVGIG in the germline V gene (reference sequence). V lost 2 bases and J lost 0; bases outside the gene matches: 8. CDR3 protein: CAWSPGLVPSTDTQYF. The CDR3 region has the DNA TGTGCCTGGAGTCCTGGACTAGTCCCCAGCACAGATACGCAGTATTTT.